This T cell receptor beta chain derives from a study of beta chain features in type 1 diabetes. Study findings and constraints: In all four CD4+ subsets, TCRB CDR3 length was significantly, moderately reduced in type 1 diabetes. The naive, central memory and Treg TCRB repertoires of patients appeared to be more similar to one another than those of healthy donors.

This clone came up a few times. The antigen remains unidentified. Investigators reverse transcribed all isolated RNA, so they sequenced expressed TCRB transcripts. Profiled with immunoSEQ multiplex PCR; TCRdb holds only in-frame clones, not every one. The data hold 900,000 or so clones, with roughly 15% observed a single time. The sample taken for sequencing was naive CD4+ T cells from blood. The clonotype comes from a woman aged 18-29 years in good health.

The CDR3, as DNA: TGTGCCAGCAGCTTAGATTACCCAGATACGCAGTATTTT. Protein product: CASSLDYPDTQYF. This chain uses TRBV11-2 with TRBJ2-3; D gene unclear. The CDR3 consists of 13 residues. Germline CDR1 and CDR2: SGHAT and FQNNGV. Trimming cost V 0 bases and J 4 bases, with 5 bases left between them.